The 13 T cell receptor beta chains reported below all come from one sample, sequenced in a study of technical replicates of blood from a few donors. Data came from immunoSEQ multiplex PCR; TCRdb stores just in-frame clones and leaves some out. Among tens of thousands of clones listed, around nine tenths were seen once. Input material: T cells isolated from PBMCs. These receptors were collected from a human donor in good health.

The CDR3 region has the DNA TGCGCCAGCAGCCAAGGCAGTGAGAACACTGAAGCTTTCTTT. Residues: CASSQGSENTEAFF. The rearrangement uses TRBV4-3 and TRBJ1-1; D unresolved. Per the germline V gene, CDR1 is LGHNA and CDR2 is YSLEER. Trimming removed 1 base from V and 1 base from J, with 7 bases in between. There are 14 residues in the CDR3.

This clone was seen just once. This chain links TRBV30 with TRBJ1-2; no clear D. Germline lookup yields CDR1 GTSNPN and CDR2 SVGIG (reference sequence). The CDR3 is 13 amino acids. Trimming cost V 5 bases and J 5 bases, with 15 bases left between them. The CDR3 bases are TGTGCCTGGGCGGAGGGAGCGGGGTATGGCTACACCTTC. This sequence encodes CAWAEGAGYGYTF. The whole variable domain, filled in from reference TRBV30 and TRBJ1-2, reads SQTIHQWPATLVQPVGSPLSLECTVEGTSNPNLYWYRQAAGRGLQLLFYSVGIGQISSEVPQNLSASRPQDRQFILSSKKLLLSDSGFYLCAWAEGAGYGYTFGSGTRLTVV.

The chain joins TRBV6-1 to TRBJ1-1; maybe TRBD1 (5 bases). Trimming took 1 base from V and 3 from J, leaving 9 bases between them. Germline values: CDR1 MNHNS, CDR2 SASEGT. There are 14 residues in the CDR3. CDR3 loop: CASSEVGPYTEAFF. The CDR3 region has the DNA TGTGCCAGCAGTGAAGTGGGGCCGTACACTGAAGCTTTCTTT.

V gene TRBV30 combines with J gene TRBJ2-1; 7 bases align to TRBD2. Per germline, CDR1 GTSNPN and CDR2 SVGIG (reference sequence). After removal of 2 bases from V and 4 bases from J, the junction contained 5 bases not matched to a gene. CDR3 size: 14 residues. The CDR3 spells CAWSRRERYNEQFF. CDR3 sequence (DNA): TGTGCCTGGAGTAGGCGGGAGCGGTACAATGAGCAGTTCTTC. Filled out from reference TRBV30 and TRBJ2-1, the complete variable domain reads SQTIHQWPATLVQPVGSPLSLECTVEGTSNPNLYWYRQAAGRGLQLLFYSVGIGQISSEVPQNLSASRPQDRQFILSSKKLLLSDSGFYLCAWSRRERYNEQFFGPGTRLTVL.

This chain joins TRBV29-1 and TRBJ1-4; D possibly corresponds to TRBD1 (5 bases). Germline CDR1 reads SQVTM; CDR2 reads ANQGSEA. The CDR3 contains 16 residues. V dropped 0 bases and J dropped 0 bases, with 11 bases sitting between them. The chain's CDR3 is CSVEDPQGATNEKLFF. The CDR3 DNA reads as TGCAGCGTTGAAGATCCGCAGGGCGCAACTAATGAAAAACTGTTTTTT.

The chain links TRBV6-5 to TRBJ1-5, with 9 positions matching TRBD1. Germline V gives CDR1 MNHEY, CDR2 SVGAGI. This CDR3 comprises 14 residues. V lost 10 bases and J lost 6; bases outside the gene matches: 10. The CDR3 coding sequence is TGTGCCATTTCGACAGGGGGTGGAGGTCAGCCCCAGCATTTT. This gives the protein CAISTGGGGQPQHF.

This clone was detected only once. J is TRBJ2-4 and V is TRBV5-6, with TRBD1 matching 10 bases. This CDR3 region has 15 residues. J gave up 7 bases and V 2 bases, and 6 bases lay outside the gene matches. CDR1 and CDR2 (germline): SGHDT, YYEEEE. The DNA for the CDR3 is TGTGCCAGCAGCTTTATGACAGGGGGCGGGAACATTCAGTACTTC. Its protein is CASSFMTGGGNIQYF.

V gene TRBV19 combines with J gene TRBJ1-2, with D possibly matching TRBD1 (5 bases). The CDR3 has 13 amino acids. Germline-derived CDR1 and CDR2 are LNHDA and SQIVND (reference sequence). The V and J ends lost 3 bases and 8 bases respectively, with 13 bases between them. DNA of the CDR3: TGTGCCAGTAGTATGGGGCATGACAACGGCTACACCTTC. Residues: CASSMGHDNGYTF.

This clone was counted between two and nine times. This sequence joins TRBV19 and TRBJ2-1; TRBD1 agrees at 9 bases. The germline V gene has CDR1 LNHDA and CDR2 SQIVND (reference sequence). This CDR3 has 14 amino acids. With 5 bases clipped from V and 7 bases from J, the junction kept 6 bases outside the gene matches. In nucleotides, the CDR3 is TGTGCCAGTAGTCTACAGGGGGCACCGAATGAGCAGTTCTTC. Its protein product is CASSLQGAPNEQFF.

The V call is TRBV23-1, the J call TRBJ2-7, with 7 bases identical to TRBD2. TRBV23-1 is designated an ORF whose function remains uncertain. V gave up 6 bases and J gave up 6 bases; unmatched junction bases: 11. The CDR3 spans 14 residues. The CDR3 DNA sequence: TGCGCCAGCAGGCTTACTAGCGCTTGCAGCGAGCAGTACTTC. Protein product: CASRLTSACSEQYF.

CDR3 amino acids: CASSLRTGYGYTF. Here the CDR3 DNA reads TGTGCCAGCAGTTTAAGGACAGGCTATGGCTACACCTTC. The chain carries TRBV27 and TRBJ1-2; the match to TRBD1 covers 7 bases. Germline V gives CDR1 MNHEY, CDR2 SMNVEV (reference sequence). J was trimmed by 4 bases and V by 2 bases; bases with no gene match: 1. This CDR3 has 13 amino acids.

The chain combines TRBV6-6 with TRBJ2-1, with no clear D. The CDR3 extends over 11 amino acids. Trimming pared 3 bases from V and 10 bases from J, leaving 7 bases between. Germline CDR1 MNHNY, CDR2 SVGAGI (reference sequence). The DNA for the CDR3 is TGTGCCAGCAGTTATCACCAGGAGCAGTTCTTC. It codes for CASSYHQEQFF.

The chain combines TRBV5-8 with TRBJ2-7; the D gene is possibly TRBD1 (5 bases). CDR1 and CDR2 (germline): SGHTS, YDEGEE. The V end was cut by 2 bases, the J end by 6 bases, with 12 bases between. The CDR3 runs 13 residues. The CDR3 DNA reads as TGTGCCAGCAGCTTAACTGACAGCAGCGAGCAGTACTTC. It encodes CASSLTDSSEQYF.